This T cell receptor (beta chain) was sequenced during a study of T-cell memory formation after mild COVID-19. CDR1 and CDR2 from the germline V gene are SGHTA and FQGTGA. The CDR3 length is 15 residues. Trimming stripped 5 bases from V and 1 base from J, with 14 bases between. Using its own MiXCR run on the 5' RACE reads, TCRdb lists one record per CDR3 protein. The data hold a few hundred thousand distinct CDR3 sequences, with approximately 15% observed a single time. The chain recombines TRBV7-3 with TRBJ1-1, with no clear D. Sequenced: PBMCs or a T cell subset sorted from them (not recorded which). The source is a man between 18 and 29 years old who had mild COVID-19 (a few samples of this study predate the infection). Cell type and time point are not known. The CDR3 DNA reads TGTGCCAGCAGCCTTCTCGGCTCGACGAACACTGAAGCTTTCTTT. It yields the protein CASSLLGSTNTEAFF.